These 7 T cell receptor beta chains originate from one sample sequenced in a study of cytomegalovirus exposure and HLA in healthy donors. The PCR ran on 60 Vbeta and 13 Jbeta primers. TCRdb's table, derived via immunoSEQ multiplex PCR, lists solely in-frame clones and lacks some. Here the sample spans about 78,000 clones, roughly 72% being singletons. Material for sequencing was PBMCs. The receptors come from a woman in her thirties or forties in good health and CMV-seropositive.

The chain carries TRBV10-3 and TRBJ2-5; tentatively, D is TRBD2 (5 bases). The J call may be in error: the DNA end matches TRBJ2-7 better. The CDR3 totals 15 residues. Germline-derived CDR1 and CDR2 are ENHRY and SYGVKD. Written as DNA, the CDR3 is TGTGCCATCAGTGAGCCCGGGATGGCCCTCTACGAGCAGTACTTC. This codes for CAISEPGMALYEQYF.

This clone was observed once. This chain links TRBV30 with TRBJ1-4; unclear D gene. Deletions cut 1 base from V and 10 bases from J, with 10 bases between. CDR1 and CDR2 from the germline V gene are GTSNPN and SVGIG (reference sequence). The CDR3 loop spans 12 amino acids. This chain's CDR3 is CAWSATEGKLFF. DNA for the CDR3: TGTGCCTGGAGTGCAACGGAGGGAAAACTGTTTTTT.

This rearrangement joins TRBV19 to TRBJ1-1; D perhaps matches TRBD1 (5 bases). Germline V gene data show CDR1 as LNHDA and CDR2 as SQIVND (reference sequence). This CDR3 has 14 amino acids. V lost 3 bases to trimming and J lost 8 bases, with 16 bases between them. The CDR3 protein is CASSIGEGTQEAFF. CDR3 coding DNA: TGTGCCAGTAGTATTGGGGAGGGGACCCAAGAAGCTTTCTTT.

This chain connects TRBV5-1 to TRBJ1-3; D remains unclear. Per the germline V gene, CDR1 is SGHRS and CDR2 is YFSETQ. With 4 bases removed from V and 2 bases from J, the gap between germline ends came to 13 bases. The CDR3 is made up of 15 amino acids. For the CDR3, the DNA is TGCGCCAGCAGCCCAGGCGGGGTGGCTGGAAACACCATATATTTT. Protein sequence: CASSPGGVAGNTIYF.

About this clone: The same CDR3 can be traced to other DNA sequences in this sample. The chain employs TRBV9 and TRBJ2-3; TRBD2 matches 10 bases. CDR3 length: 15 residues. From germline, CDR1 is SGDLS and CDR2 YYNGEE. J gave up 1 base and V 2 bases, and 1 base lay outside the gene matches. The DNA of the CDR3 is TGTGCCAGCAGCGTCCTAGCGGGAGGCACAGATACGCAGTATTTT. Translation: CASSVLAGGTDTQYF.

The chain combines TRBV4-1 with TRBJ2-5, with D tentatively TRBD1 (6 bases). Germline CDR1 reads MGHRA; CDR2 reads YSYEKL. The CDR3 totals 15 residues. V was clipped by 6 bases and J by 2 bases, with 16 bases between them. The CDR3 reads CASSYRTVGQETQYF. CDR3 in DNA: TGCGCCAGCAGTTATAGGACAGTGGGACAAGAGACCCAGTACTTC.

Only one count was recorded for this clone. This chain links TRBV28 with TRBJ2-7, with a possible D match to TRBD2 (6 bases). This CDR3 has 14 residues. V was clipped by 3 bases and J by 0 bases, with 9 bases between them. Germline CDR1 and CDR2: MDHEN and SYDVKM. CDR3 sequence: CASSFSGSSYEQYF. CDR3 DNA: TGTGCCAGCAGTTTTTCCGGGAGCTCCTACGAGCAGTACTTC.